This T cell receptor beta chain was sequenced during a study of T-cell memory formation after mild COVID-19 (dated by TCRdb to the early 2020s). Regarding the study in general: TCR sequence clusters from the two donors were found to be largely donor specific. In a couple of donors, T-cell clones that expanded and contracted after mild COVID-19 were followed by sequencing TCRalpha and TCRbeta repertoires longitudinally. Two young, previously healthy adult volunteers made up the cohort, one male and one female.

V is cut back by 4 bases and J by 7 bases, with 9 bases in the junction unmatched. Including cysteine and phenylalanine, the CDR3 has 15 amino acids. CDR3 DNA only is kept here, 45 bases in frame from base 1. Taken from the germline V gene, the CDR1 and CDR2 loops are LGHNA and YSLEER. Ficoll-Paque density gradient centrifugation was the method used to isolate PBMCs. TCRdb records Illumina NovaSeq 6000 as the sequencer. Using 5'RACE with constant-segment primers, TCRalpha and TCRbeta cDNA libraries were constructed, with sample barcodes and unique molecular identifiers added in the process. RNA was extracted from every sample with Trizol reagent. The libraries were amplified in two PCR steps, and the second step added a second sample barcode and Illumina TruSeq adapters. Libraries were sequenced on an Illumina NovaSeq with 2 x 150 bp paired-end reads. As for how the authors treated the data: With migec v1.2.7, reads were demultiplexed and then collapsed into UMI-guided consensus sequences. Using mixcr v2.1.11, the UMI consensuses were aligned to TRA and TRB V and J templates and assembled into clonotypes. Expanded or contracted clonotypes were those called significant by both edgeR and NoisET, with noise models trained on biological replicates. For edgeR calls, a false discovery rate-adjusted p below 0.01 and a log2 fold-change threshold of 1 were applied. As an exploratory analysis of dynamics, max-normalized trajectories of the 1000 most abundant clonotypes were examined by PCA with hierarchical clustering. The CD4 or CD8 phenotype of responding clones was assigned using the separately sequenced CD4+ and CD8+ repertoires. TCRdb's own reprocessing of the public reads used fastp at Q25 and MiXCR and kept productive beta chains. Rows with one shared CDR3 protein collapse into an entry with the most common genes and DNA. These V and J calls rely on TCRdb rather than the paper's analysis. The sample table records 300,000 or so distinct CDR3 sequences; approximately 15% of these occur just once. The ten largest clonotypes hold 22% of the sample.

Concerning this clonotype itself: Its antigen remains unidentified. No much larger clonotype is one base removed from it; base qualities were not supplied.

The research as a whole found: Some responding clones were found in pre-infection memory, which suggests that pre-existing cross-reactive memory T cells took part in the SARS-CoV-2 response. Only two mild cases were covered in the study, and larger cohorts including severe cases with pre-infection samples were considered necessary. Contracting CD4+ clones were found mainly in CM and EM memory subsets, while CD8+ clones were enriched in EMRA. SARS-CoV-2 specificity was not confirmed for the second-wave clones peaking on day 37. Clones contracting from day 15 to 85 had balanced CD4/CD8 phenotypes, while a second wave expanding from day 15 to 37 was biased towards CD4+.

The receptor's source is a man younger than 35 who had mild COVID-19 (a few samples of this study predate the infection). The sample titles of this study are shuffled in the database, so cell type and time point are left out; the donor was told from shared clones. The rearrangement combines TRBV4-3 with TRBJ2-2; 7 central bases correspond to TRBD1. Input material: PBMCs or a T cell subset sorted from them (not recorded which). The CDR3 here reads CASSRIGQVSGELFF. The DNA is TGCGCCAGCAGCCGCATTGGACAGGTCAGCGGGGAGCTGTTTTTT.